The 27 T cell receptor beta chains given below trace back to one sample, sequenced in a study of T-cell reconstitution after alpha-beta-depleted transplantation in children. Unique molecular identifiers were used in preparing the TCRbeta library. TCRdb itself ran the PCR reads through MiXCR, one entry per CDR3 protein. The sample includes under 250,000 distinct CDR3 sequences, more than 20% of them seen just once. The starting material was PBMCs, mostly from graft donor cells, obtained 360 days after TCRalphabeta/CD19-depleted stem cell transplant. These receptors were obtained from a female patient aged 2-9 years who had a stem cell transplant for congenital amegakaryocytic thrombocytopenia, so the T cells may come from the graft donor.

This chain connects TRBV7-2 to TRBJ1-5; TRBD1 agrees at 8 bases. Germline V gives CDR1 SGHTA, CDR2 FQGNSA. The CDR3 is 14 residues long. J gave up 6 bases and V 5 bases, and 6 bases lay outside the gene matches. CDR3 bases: TGTGCCAGCAGCCCGGACAGGGTGAGTCAGCCCCAGCATTTT. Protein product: CASSPDRVSQPQHF.

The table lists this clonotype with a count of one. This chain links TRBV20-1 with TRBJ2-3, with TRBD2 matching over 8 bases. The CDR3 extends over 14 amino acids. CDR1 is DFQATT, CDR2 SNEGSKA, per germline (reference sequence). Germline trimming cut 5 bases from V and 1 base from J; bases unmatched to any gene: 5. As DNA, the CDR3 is TGCAGTGCTCCCCTAGCGGGTCGCACAGATACGCAGTATTTT. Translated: CSAPLAGRTDTQYF.

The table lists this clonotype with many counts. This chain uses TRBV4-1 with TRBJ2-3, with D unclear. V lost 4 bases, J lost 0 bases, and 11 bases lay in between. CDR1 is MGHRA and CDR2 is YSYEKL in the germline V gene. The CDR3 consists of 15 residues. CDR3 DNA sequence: TGCGCCAGCAGCCGAACGGCTCAAAGCACAGATACGCAGTATTTT. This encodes CASSRTAQSTDTQYF.

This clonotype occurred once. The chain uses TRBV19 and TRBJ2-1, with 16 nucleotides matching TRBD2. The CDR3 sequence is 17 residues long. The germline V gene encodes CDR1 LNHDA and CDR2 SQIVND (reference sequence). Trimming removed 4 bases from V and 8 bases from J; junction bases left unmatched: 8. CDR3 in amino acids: CASSTPGLAGGDDEQFF. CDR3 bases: TGTGCCAGTAGTACACCGGGACTAGCGGGAGGGGATGATGAGCAGTTCTTC.

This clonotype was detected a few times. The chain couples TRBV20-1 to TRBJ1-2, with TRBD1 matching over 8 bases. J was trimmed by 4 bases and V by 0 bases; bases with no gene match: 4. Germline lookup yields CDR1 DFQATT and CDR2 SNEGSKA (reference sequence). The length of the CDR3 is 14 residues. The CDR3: CSARDSGGLYGYTF. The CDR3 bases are TGCAGTGCTAGAGATTCAGGGGGCCTCTATGGCTACACCTTC.

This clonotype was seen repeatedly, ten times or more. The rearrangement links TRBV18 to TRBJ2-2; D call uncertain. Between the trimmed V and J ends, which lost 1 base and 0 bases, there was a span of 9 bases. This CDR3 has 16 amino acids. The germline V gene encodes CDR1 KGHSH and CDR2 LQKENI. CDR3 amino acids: CASSPLADPNTGELFF. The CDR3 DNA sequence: TGTGCCAGCTCACCACTGGCGGACCCGAACACCGGGGAGCTGTTTTTT.

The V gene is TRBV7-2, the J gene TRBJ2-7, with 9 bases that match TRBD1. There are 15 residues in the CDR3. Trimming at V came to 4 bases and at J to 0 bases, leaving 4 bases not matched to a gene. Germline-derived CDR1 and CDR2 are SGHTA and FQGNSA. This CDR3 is CASSSQTGGSYEQYF. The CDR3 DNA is TGTGCCAGCAGCTCACAGACAGGGGGCTCCTACGAGCAGTACTTC.

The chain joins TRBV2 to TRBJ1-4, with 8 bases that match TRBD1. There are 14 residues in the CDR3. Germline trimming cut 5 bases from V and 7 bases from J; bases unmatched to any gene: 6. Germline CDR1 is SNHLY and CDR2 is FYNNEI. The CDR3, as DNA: TGTGCCAGCAGTCGACAGGGGATCGGTGAAAAACTGTTTTTT. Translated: CASSRQGIGEKLFF.

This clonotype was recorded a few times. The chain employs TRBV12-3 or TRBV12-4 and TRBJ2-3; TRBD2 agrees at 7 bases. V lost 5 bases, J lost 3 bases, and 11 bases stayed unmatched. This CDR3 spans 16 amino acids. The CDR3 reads CASSPLGRVGTDTQYF. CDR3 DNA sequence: TGTGCCAGCAGTCCATTGGGGAGGGTGGGAACAGATACGCAGTATTTT.

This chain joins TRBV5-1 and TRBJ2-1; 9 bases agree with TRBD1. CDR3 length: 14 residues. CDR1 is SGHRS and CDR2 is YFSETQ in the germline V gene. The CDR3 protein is CTTSKGTGHNEQFF. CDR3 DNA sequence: TGCACCACCTCGAAGGGGACAGGGCACAATGAGCAGTTCTTC.

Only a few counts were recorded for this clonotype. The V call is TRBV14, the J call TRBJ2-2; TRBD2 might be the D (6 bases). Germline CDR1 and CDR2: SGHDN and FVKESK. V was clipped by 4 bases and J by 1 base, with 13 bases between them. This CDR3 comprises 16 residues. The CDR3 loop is CASSRLLAENTGELFF. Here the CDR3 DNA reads TGTGCCAGCAGCCGACTGTTAGCGGAGAACACCGGGGAGCTGTTTTTT.

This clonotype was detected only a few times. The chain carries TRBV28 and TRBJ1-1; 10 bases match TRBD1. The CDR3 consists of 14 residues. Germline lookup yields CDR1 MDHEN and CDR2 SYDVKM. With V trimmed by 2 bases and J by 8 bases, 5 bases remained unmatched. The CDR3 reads CASSLPGQGTEAFF. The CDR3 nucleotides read TGTGCCAGCAGTTTACCGGGACAGGGGACAGAAGCTTTCTTT.

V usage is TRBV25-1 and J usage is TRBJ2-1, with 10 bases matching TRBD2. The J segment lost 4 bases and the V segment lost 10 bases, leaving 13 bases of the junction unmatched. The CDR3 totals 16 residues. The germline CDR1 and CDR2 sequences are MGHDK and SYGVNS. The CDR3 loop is CATVRKKREGYNEQFF. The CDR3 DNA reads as TGTGCCACCGTCCGAAAGAAGCGGGAGGGGTACAATGAGCAGTTCTTC.

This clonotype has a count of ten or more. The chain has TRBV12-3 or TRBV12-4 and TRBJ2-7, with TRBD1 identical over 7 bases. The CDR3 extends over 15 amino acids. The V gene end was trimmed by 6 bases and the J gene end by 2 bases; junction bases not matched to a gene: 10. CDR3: CASSTRQGQTYEQYF. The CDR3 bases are TGTGCCAGCAGCACGCGACAGGGCCAAACCTACGAGCAGTACTTC.

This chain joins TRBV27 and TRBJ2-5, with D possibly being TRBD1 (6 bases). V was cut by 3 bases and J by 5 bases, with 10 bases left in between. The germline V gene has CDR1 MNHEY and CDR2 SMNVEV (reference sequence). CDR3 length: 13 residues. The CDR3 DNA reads TGTGCCAGCAGTTTGCAGGGGCGGGAGACCCAGTACTTC. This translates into CASSLQGRETQYF.

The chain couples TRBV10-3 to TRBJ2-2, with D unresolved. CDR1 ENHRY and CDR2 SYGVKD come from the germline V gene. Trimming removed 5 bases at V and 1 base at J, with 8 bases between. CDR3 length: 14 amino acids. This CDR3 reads CAISPYLNTGELFF. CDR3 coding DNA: TGTGCCATCAGTCCCTACCTGAACACCGGGGAGCTGTTTTTT.

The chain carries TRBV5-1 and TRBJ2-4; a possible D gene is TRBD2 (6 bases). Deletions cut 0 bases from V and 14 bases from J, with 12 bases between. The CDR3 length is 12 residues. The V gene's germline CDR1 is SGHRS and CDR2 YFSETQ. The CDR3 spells CASSLAGREEYF. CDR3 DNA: TGCGCCAGCAGCTTGGCTGGCAGGGAGGAGTACTTC.

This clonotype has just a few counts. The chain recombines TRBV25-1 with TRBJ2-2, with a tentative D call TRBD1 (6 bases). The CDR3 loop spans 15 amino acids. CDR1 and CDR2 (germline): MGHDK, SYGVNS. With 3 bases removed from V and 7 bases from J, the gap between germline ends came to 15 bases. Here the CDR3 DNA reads TGTGCCAGCAGTGAGGAATCACAGGGTCGCGGGGAGCTGTTTTTT. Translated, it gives CASSEESQGRGELFF.

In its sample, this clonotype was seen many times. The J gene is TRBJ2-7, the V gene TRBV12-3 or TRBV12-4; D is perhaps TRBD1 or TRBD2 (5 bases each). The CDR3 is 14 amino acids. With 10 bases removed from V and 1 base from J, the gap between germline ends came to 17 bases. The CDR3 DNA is TGTGCCACTGCCCCCCGGGGCCGGTCCTACGAGCAGTACTTC. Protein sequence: CATAPRGRSYEQYF.

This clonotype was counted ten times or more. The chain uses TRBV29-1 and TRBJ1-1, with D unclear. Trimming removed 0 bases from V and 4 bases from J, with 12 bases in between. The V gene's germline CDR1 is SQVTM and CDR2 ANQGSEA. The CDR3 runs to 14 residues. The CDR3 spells CSVEDPFGFTEAFF. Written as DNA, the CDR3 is TGCAGCGTTGAAGATCCGTTTGGGTTCACTGAAGCTTTCTTT.

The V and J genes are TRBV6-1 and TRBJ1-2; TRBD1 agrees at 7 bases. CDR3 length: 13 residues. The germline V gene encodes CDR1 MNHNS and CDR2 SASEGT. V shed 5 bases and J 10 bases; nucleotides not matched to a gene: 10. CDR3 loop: CASSRGTASLYTF. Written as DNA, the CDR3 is TGTGCCAGCAGTCGAGGGACAGCCTCTCTCTACACCTTC.

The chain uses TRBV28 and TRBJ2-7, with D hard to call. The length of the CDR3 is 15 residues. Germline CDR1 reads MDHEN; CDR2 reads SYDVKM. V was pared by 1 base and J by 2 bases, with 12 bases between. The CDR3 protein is CASSLSWSATYEQYF. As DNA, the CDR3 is TGTGCCAGCAGTTTATCGTGGAGCGCTACCTACGAGCAGTACTTC.

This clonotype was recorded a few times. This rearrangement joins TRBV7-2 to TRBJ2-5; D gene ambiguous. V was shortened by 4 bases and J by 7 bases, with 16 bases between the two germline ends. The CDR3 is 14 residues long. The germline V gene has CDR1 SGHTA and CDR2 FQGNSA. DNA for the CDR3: TGTGCCAGCAGCTCCCAGCCATCAGCAGGGACCCAGTACTTC. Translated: CASSSQPSAGTQYF.

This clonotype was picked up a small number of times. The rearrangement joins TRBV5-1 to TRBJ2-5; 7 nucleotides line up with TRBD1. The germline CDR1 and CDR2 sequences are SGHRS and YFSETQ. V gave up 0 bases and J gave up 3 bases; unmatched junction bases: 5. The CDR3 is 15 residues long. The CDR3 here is CASSLAGTAKETQYF. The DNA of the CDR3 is TGCGCCAGCAGCTTGGCCGGGACAGCGAAAGAGACCCAGTACTTC.

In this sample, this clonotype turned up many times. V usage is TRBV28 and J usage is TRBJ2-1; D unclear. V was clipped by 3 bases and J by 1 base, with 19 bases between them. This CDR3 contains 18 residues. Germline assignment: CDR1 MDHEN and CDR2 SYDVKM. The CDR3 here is CASSFQGRPILSYNEQFF. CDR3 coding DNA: TGTGCCAGCAGTTTCCAAGGTAGACCGATACTTTCCTACAATGAGCAGTTCTTC.

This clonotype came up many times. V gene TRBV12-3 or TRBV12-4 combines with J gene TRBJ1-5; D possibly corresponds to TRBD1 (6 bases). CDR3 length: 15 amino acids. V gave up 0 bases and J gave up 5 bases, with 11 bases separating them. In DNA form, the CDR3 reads TGTGCCAGCAGTTTAGCGGGGACATCTTATCAGCCCCAGCATTTT. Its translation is CASSLAGTSYQPQHF.

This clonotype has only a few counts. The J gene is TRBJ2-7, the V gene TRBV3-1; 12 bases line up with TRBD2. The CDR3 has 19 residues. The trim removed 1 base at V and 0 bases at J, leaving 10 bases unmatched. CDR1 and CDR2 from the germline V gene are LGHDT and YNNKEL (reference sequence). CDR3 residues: CASSQAGTSGLPTSYEQYF. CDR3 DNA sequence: TGTGCCAGCAGCCAAGCCGGGACTAGCGGGCTGCCCACCTCCTACGAGCAGTACTTC.